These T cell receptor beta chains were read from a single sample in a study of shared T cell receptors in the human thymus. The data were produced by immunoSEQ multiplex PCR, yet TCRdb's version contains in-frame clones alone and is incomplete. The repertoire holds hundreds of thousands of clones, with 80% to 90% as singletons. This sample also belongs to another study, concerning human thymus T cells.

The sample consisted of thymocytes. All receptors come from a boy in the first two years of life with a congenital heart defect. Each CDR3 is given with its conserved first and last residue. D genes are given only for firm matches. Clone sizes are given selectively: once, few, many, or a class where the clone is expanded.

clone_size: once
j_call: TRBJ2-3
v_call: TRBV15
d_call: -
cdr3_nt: TGTGCCACCAGCAGAGATACAGGCGCAAGTGTGGATACGCAGTATTTT
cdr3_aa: CATSRDTGASVDTQYF

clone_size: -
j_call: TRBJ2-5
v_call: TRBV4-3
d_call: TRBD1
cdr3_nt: TGCGCCAGCAGCCAAGCAGGCGGGACAGGGCAAGAGACCCAGTACTTC
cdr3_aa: CASSQAGGTGQETQYF

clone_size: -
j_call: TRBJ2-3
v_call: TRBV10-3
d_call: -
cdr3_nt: TGTGCCATCAGTCTCCGGGGTACAGCTAATAATACGCAGTATTTT
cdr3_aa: CAISLRGTANNTQYF

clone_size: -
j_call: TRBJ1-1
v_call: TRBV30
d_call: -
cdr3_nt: TGTGCCTGGAGTGTAAAGAATAGGAACACTGAAGCTTTCTTT
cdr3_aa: CAWSVKNRNTEAFF

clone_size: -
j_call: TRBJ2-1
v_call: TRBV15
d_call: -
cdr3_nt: TGTGCCACCAGCAGGGGGGACGGGACACCCTACAATGAGCAGTTCTTC
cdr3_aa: CATSRGDGTPYNEQFF

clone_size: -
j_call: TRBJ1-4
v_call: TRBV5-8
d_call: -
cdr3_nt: TGTGCCAGCATCTCGGGGAGAACTAATGAAAAACTGTTTTTT
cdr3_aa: CASISGRTNEKLFF

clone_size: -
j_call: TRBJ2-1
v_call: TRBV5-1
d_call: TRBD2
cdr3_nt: TGCGCCAGCAGCGCGTCGGCGGGGGGGAATGAGCAGTTCTTC
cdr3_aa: CASSASAGGNEQFF

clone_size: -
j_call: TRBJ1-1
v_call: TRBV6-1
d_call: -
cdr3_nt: TGTGCCAGCAGGGATTTGACTGAGAACACTGAAGCTTTCTTT
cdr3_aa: CASRDLTENTEAFF

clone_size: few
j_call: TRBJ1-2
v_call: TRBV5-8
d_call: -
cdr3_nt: TGTGCCAGCAGCCGAGACAGTCACTATGGCTACACCTTC
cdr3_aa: CASSRDSHYGYTF

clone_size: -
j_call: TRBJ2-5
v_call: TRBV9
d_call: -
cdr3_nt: TGTGCCAGCAGCCCAGTTGGCAAAGCAGGGACCCAGTACTTC
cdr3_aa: CASSPVGKAGTQYF

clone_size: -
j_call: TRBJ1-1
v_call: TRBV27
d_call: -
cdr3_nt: TGTGCCAGCAGTCAAGGTGGGCATCGGGGGACTTCGGATTACACTGAAGCTTTCTTT
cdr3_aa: CASSQGGHRGTSDYTEAFF

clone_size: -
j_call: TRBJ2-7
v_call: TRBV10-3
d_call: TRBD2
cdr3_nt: TGTGCCATCAGTGAGTCGGCTAGCGGGGAAGAATCTAGCTCCTACGAGCAGTACTTC
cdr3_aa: CAISESASGEESSSYEQYF

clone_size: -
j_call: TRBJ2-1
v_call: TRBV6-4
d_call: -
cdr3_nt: TGTGCCAGCAGTGACACGGTAAGCTCCTACAATGAGCAGTTCTTC
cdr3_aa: CASSDTVSSYNEQFF

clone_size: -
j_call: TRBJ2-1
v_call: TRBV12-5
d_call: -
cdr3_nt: TGTGCTAGTGGTTTGACTAGGGATGAACAGTTCTTC
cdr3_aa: CASGLTRDEQFF

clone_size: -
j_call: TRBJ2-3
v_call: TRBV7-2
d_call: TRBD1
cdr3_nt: TGTGCCAGCAGCTTAGATGGAAGGACAGGGGGCTTCGGTACGCAGTATTTT
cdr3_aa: CASSLDGRTGGFGTQYF

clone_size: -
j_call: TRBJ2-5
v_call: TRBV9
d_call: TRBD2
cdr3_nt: TGTGCCAGCAGCGTAGGCAATAGCGGGCGTGGAGAGACCCAGTACTTC
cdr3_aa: CASSVGNSGRGETQYF

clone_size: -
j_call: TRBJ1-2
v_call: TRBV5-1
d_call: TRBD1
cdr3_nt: TGCGCCAGCAGCTGGGGGGACAGGGGGAAGGATGGCTACACCTTC
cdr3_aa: CASSWGDRGKDGYTF

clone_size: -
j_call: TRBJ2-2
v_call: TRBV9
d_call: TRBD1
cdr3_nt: TGTGCCAGCAGACCTGGACAGGTGCCCGGGGAGCTGTTTTTT
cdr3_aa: CASRPGQVPGELFF

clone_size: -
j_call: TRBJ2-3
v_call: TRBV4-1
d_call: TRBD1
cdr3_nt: TGCGCCAGCAGCCAAGGGTTCCCTTCGACAGGGAAGGGCACAGATACGCAGTATTTT
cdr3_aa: CASSQGFPSTGKGTDTQYF

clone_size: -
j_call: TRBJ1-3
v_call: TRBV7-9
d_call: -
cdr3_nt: TGTGCCAGCAGCTTAGTGGCAGGCTTTGGAAACACCATATATTTT
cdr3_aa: CASSLVAGFGNTIYF

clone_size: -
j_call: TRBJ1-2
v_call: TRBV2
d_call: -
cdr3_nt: TGTGCCAGCAGTGAGACAGGATTTTATGGCTACACCTTC
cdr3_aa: CASSETGFYGYTF

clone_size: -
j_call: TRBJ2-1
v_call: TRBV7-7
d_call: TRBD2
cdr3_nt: TGTGCCAGCAGCCTTAGCGGGGGCTCCTACAATGAGCAGTTCTTC
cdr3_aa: CASSLSGGSYNEQFF

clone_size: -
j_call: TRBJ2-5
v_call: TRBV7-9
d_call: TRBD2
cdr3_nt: TGTGCCAGCAGACTTAAAGGACTAGCGGGAGGAGAACAAGAGACCCAGTACTTC
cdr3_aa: CASRLKGLAGGEQETQYF

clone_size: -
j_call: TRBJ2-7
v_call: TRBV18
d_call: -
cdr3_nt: TGTGCCAGCTCACCACTGGAACAGGGCCGGTACTACGAGCAGTACTTC
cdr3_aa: CASSPLEQGRYYEQYF

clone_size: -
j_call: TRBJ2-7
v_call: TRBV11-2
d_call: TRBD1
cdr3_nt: TGTGCCAGCAGCTCGGACAGGGTCGGCTACGAGCAGTACTTC
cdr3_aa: CASSSDRVGYEQYF

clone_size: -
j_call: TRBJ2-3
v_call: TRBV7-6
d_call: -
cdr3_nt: TGTGCCAGCAGCTTAGAACCCCCACAGCCCCACACAGATACGCAGTATTTT
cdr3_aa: CASSLEPPQPHTDTQYF

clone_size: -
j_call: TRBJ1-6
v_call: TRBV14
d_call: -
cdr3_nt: TGTGCCAGCAGCCAAGATATGGAGGAGGTCACCCTCCACTTT
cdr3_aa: CASSQDMEEVTLHF

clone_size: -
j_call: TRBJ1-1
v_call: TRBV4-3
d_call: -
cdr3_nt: TGCGCCAGCAGCCAAGAAACATCTCCAGGGAAGACTGAAGCTTTCTTT
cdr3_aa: CASSQETSPGKTEAFF

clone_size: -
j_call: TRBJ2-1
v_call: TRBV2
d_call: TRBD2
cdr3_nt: TGTGCCAGCAGTGAAGCGCTTCGCGGGGGAGGGTACAATGAGCAGTTCTTC
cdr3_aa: CASSEALRGGGYNEQFF

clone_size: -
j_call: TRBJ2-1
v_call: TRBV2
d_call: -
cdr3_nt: TGTGCCCCCACCGGGGGGCGCTCCTACAATGAGCAGTTCTTC
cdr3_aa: CAPTGGRSYNEQFF

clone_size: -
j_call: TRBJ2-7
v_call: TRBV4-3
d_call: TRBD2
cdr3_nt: TGCGCCAGCAGCCAATACAGCGGGAGCCCCTACGAGCAGTACTTC
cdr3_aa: CASSQYSGSPYEQYF

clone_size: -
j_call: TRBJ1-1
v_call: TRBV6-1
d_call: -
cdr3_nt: TGTGCCAGCAGTGAAATGGAGGCTTTCTTT
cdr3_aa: CASSEMEAFF

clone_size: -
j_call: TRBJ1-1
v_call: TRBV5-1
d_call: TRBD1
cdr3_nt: TGCGCCAGCAGCTTGGGAGTAGGGACAGGGGGCACTGAAGCTTTCTTT
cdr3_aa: CASSLGVGTGGTEAFF